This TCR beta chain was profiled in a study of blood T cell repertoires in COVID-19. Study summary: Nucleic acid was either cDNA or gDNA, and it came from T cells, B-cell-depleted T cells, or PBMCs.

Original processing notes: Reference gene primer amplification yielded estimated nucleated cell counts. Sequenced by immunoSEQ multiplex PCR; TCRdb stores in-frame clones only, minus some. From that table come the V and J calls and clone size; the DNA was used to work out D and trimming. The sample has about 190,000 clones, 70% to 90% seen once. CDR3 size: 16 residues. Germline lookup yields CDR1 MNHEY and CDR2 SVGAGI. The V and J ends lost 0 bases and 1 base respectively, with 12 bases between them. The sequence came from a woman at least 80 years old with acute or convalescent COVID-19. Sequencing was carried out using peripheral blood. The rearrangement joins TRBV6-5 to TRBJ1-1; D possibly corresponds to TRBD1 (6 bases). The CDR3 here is CASSYSPGARNTEAFF. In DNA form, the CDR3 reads TGTGCCAGCAGTTACTCGCCAGGGGCCCGGAACACTGAAGCTTTCTTT.